A selection of T cell receptor beta chains follows, all from one sample in a study of cytomegalovirus exposure and HLA in healthy donors. Method: immunoSEQ multiplex PCR; TCRdb's copy keeps in-frame clones and lacks some. The data hold 55,000 to 65,000 clones, with roughly 95% observed a single time. Sequences were obtained from PBMCs. These receptors were taken from a young woman in good health and CMV-seropositive. Both conserved end residues are part of each CDR3. Each record gives: J gene, D gene, V gene, clone size, CDR3 DNA, CDR3 protein. D genes are given only for firm matches. Some rows mark clone size as missing; the rest say once, few, many or name a class of expanded clone.

>TRBJ1-6|TRBD1|TRBV6-6|.
TGTGCCAGCAGCCGGGGACAGGATAATTCACCCCTCCACTTT
CASSRGQDNSPLHF
>TRBJ2-7|TRBD1|TRBV7-9|.
TGTGCCAGCAGCCCGGGACAGGGCTACGAGCAGTACTTC
CASSPGQGYEQYF
>TRBJ1-1|.|TRBV27|.
TGTGCCAGCAGTTTCCAGGTGAACACTGAAGCTTTCTTT
CASSFQVNTEAFF
>TRBJ2-3|.|TRBV7-3|.
TGTGCCAGCTCGACTTGTCTGAGAGCGTGGCTATATACGCAGTATTTT
CASSTCLRAWLYTQYF
>TRBJ2-2|TRBD1|TRBV28|.
TGTGCCAGCCAAGGGCAGGGACAGGGGGTTGTCATCGGGGAGCTGTTTTTT
CASQGQGQGVVIGELFF
>TRBJ1-2|.|TRBV28|.
TGTGCCAGCAGTACATTACGTGGCTACACCTTC
CASSTLRGYTF
>TRBJ2-3|.|TRBV4-2|.
TGTGCCAGCAGGCTAGAGGGCAGCACAGATACGCAGTATTTT
CASRLEGSTDTQYF
>TRBJ2-2|.|TRBV5-8|.
TGTGCCAGCAGCTTAAGTGGGGCCGCCGGGGAGCTGTTTTTT
CASSLSGAAGELFF
>TRBJ2-7|.|TRBV7-9|.
TGTGCCAGCCGGGGGGCAGGGGCTTCCTACGAGCAGTACTTC
CASRGAGASYEQYF
>TRBJ1-1|.|TRBV14|.
TGTGCCAGCAGCCAAATAGACAGGAACACTGAAGCTTTCTTT
CASSQIDRNTEAFF
>TRBJ2-7|.|TRBV6-5|.
TGTGCCAGCAGCCTCGGACAGACGTCCGAGCAGTACTTC
CASSLGQTSEQYF
>TRBJ1-4|.|TRBV5-1|.
TGCGCCAGCAGCTTGGATGTGGGGCGTAATGAAAAACTGTTTTTT
CASSLDVGRNEKLFF
>TRBJ2-7|.|TRBV27|once
TGTGCCAGCGGGAGTCTAATCTACGAGCAGTACTTC
CASGSLIYEQYF
>TRBJ2-2|.|TRBV19|.
TGTGCCAGTAGACCCCAGGGAAACACCGGGGAGCTGTTTTTT
CASRPQGNTGELFF
>TRBJ2-3|.|TRBV5-1|.
TGCGCCAGCAGCTTGGTTATACACGGGGAAACCACAGATACGCAGTATTTT
CASSLVIHGETTDTQYF
>TRBJ1-4|.|TRBV4-3|.
TGCGCCAGCAGCCAAGCATATCGGTCTAATGAAAAACTGTTTTTT
CASSQAYRSNEKLFF
>TRBJ2-7|.|TRBV7-2|.
TGTGCCAGCAGCTTGGCGGGGTCGGGCTACGAGCAGTACTTC
CASSLAGSGYEQYF
>TRBJ2-2|.|TRBV25-1|.
TGTGCCAGCAGTTCAGGGGTCCCCACCGGGGAGCTGTTTTTT
CASSSGVPTGELFF
>TRBJ1-3|.|TRBV28|.
TGTGCCAGCAGCCCGGGCTCTGGAAACACCATATATTTT
CASSPGSGNTIYF
>TRBJ1-2|.|TRBV7-9|.
TGTGCCAGCAGCCGTAGCTTCAGCCCCACTAACTATGGCTACACCTTC
CASSRSFSPTNYGYTF
>TRBJ2-2|TRBD1|TRBV9|.
TGTGCCAGCAGCGTAGTGAGGGGGCAAACCGGGGAGCTGTTTTTT
CASSVVRGQTGELFF
>TRBJ2-5|.|TRBV7-3|.
TGTGCCAGCAGCTTAATGTCCCAGGAGACCCAGTACTTC
CASSLMSQETQYF
>TRBJ1-2|.|TRBV30|.
TGTGCCTGGAGTGTCCGGGGAGTCAACTATGGCTACACCTTC
CAWSVRGVNYGYTF
>TRBJ2-7|TRBD2|TRBV28|.
TGTGCCAGCAGTCCCGGACTAGCGGGGAACTACGAGCAGTACTTC
CASSPGLAGNYEQYF
>TRBJ1-5|.|TRBV28|.
TGTGCCAGCAGTAGGAGTTTTGGTCAGCCCCAGCATTTT
CASSRSFGQPQHF
>TRBJ2-1|TRBD2|TRBV5-1|.
TGCGCCAGCAGCCAGGGACTAGCGGGGAAGGGTGTATACAATGAGCAGTTCTTC
CASSQGLAGKGVYNEQFF
>TRBJ2-5|.|TRBV28|.
TGTGCCAGCAGTTTTCAGGGTGGTGGAGAGACCCAGTACTTC
CASSFQGGGETQYF
>TRBJ1-6|.|TRBV5-4|.
TGTGCCAGCAGCTCGTTGACAGGTCGTAATTCACCCCTCCACTTT
CASSSLTGRNSPLHF
>TRBJ2-3|TRBD2|TRBV13|.
TGTGCCAGCAGCTCACGACTAGCGGGCGCCAACACAGATACGCAGTATTTT
CASSSRLAGANTDTQYF
>TRBJ2-7|.|TRBV19|.
TGTGCCAGTAGTATGGGGTCCGCGGGGCAGTACTTC
CASSMGSAGQYF
>TRBJ1-1|.|TRBV2|.
TGTGCCAGCAGTGAAGCGCCAGGGAGGGAAGCTTTCTTT
CASSEAPGREAFF
>TRBJ1-1|TRBD1|TRBV5-1|.
TGCGCCAGCAGCGGGGAACCAGGGGGCGCTTTTTCTGAAGCTTTCTTT
CASSGEPGGAFSEAFF
>TRBJ2-7|.|TRBV6-6|.
TGTGCCAGCAGCTCTCAGGGATTCGAGCAGTACTTC
CASSSQGFEQYF
>TRBJ2-5|TRBD2|TRBV7-2|once
TGTGCCAGCAGCTCTAGCGGGGGCCGGGAGACCCAGTACTTC
CASSSSGGRETQYF
>TRBJ2-1|TRBD2|TRBV5-3|.
TGTGCCAGAAGTTTTTCCGGGACTAGCGGGACCAATGAGCAGTTCTTC
CARSFSGTSGTNEQFF
>TRBJ1-1|TRBD1|TRBV5-1|.
TGCGCCAGCAGCTACAGGGGTGACACTGAAGCTTTCTTT
CASSYRGDTEAFF
>TRBJ1-2|TRBD1|TRBV11-2|.
TGTGCCAGCAGCCAAAAACGGACAGGGGGAGGTGGCTACACCTTC
CASSQKRTGGGGYTF
>TRBJ2-2|TRBD1|TRBV11-3|.
TGTGCCAGCAGCTCATTGGAGGGTCAGGGGGCGGCCGGGGAGCTGTTTTTT
CASSSLEGQGAAGELFF
>TRBJ2-1|TRBD2|TRBV2|.
TGTGCCAGCAGTGACCCCAGGACTAGCGGGAGACGCAATGAGCAGTTCTTC
CASSDPRTSGRRNEQFF
>TRBJ2-2|TRBD2|TRBV10-1|.
TGCGCCAGCAGTGATCATCCCATCGAGGGCGGGAGGGCCTCAAACGGGGAGCTGTTTTTT
CASSDHPIEGGRASNGELFF
>TRBJ2-7|TRBD2|TRBV19|.
TGTGCCAGTAGTCAGGTGACTAGCGGCTCCTACGAGCAGTACTTC
CASSQVTSGSYEQYF
>TRBJ1-4|.|TRBV19|.
TGTGCCAGTAGTATAGGACAGATTAATGAAAAACTGTTTTTT
CASSIGQINEKLFF
>TRBJ1-1|.|TRBV27|.
TGTGCCAGCAGGCGGGTTGGGGTGGTCACTGAAGCTTTCTTT
CASRRVGVVTEAFF
>TRBJ2-7|.|TRBV28|.
TGTGCCAGCAGTTTACTAACTTCCGGGAGCTCCTACGAGCAGTACTTC
CASSLLTSGSSYEQYF
>TRBJ2-2|TRBD2|TRBV5-1|.
TGCGCCAGCAGATATCCCGGGACTAGCGGGAGTACGAACACCGGGGAGCTGTTTTTT
CASRYPGTSGSTNTGELFF
>TRBJ1-3|TRBD1|TRBV2|.
TGTGCCAGCAGCGATTGGGACAGGGGGAACTCTGGAAACACCATATATTTT
CASSDWDRGNSGNTIYF
>TRBJ2-1|.|TRBV4-1|.
TGCGCCAGCAGCCAAGAAGGGACTTCCGACAATGAGCAGTTCTTC
CASSQEGTSDNEQFF
>TRBJ2-2|.|TRBV5-5|once
TGTGCCAGCAGCTTGCGAGTTACTCAGGGGATCACCGGGGAGCTGTTTTTT
CASSLRVTQGITGELFF
>TRBJ1-1|.|TRBV19|.
TGTGCCAGTAAGATTCAGGGAGGTGGCACTGAAGCTTTCTTT
CASKIQGGGTEAFF
>TRBJ1-3|TRBD1|TRBV5-1|.
TGCGCCAGCAGCTTGTCAGGGGGGTCTGGAAACACCATATATTTT
CASSLSGGSGNTIYF
>TRBJ2-5|TRBD1|TRBV27|once
TGTGCCAGCAGTTTCTCGGACAGGGGGCCCCAAGAGACCCAGTACTTC
CASSFSDRGPQETQYF
>TRBJ2-5|.|TRBV28|.
TGTGCCAGCAGTTTCCCGGTCAAGCTACAAGAGACCCAGTACTTC
CASSFPVKLQETQYF
>TRBJ2-1|TRBD2|TRBV5-1|.
TGCGCCAGCAGCTTGGAGACGGCGGGAGCGGGGAACGAGCAGTTCTTC
CASSLETAGAGNEQFF
>TRBJ1-6|.|TRBV21-1|few
TGTAGCGGGGGGCAGGCAGGTCCTCCTAATAGGTCCTATAATTCACCCCTCCACTTT
CSGGQAGPPNRSYNSPLHF
>TRBJ1-1|.|TRBV7-8|.
TGTGCCAGCAGCCCAGGAAGTGGCAGGGTATCATCTGAAGCTTTCTTT
CASSPGSGRVSSEAFF